Detailed here is one TCR beta chain. Cohorts were based on clinical histories the participants reported. The entry originates in a study of blood T cell repertoires in COVID-19. Across the whole study: PBMCs, B-cell-depleted T cells, or T cells were the source of the cDNA or gDNA that made up the material.

V was pared by 2 bases and J by 9 bases, with 11 bases between. CDR1 and CDR2 (germline): MNHEY, SMNVEV (reference sequence). This CDR3 contains 13 residues. Under the authors' procedure: Reference gene primer amplification yielded estimated nucleated cell counts. The assay was immunoSEQ multiplex PCR, and TCRdb's table has in-frame clones only and misses some. That table gives V, J and clone size, and the DNA gave D and trimming. The sample has roughly 430,000 clones, roughly 88% seen once. The source material was PBMCs or T cells enriched from blood (not recorded which). This chain uses TRBV27 with TRBJ1-3, with D uncertain. The sequence was collected from a woman between 40 and 55 years old with acute COVID-19. For the CDR3, the DNA is TGTGCCAGCAGTTTAGGTCGATCGGGCACCATATATTTT. Protein: CASSLGRSGTIYF.